Presented here are 19 T cell receptor beta chains from one specimen sequenced in a study of Ad26.COV2.S vaccination and SARS-CoV-2 variants. Data came from immunoSEQ multiplex PCR; TCRdb stores just in-frame clones and leaves some out. The table shows about 350,000 clones, with around nine tenths occurring only once. Stated treatment: over 15 received Ad26.COV2.S at low or high dose, single or two shots; roughly 5 received placebo; per-sample allocation not given. It was on day 63 after the first vaccine or placebo injection that samples were taken. The sequencing used peripheral blood, collected in a trial of Ad26.COV2.S vaccine versus placebo. These receptors all come from a person aged 18-60 years who received the Ad26.COV2.S COVID-19 vaccine or a placebo.

This clone was seen a single time. The chain uses TRBV9 and TRBJ2-3, with D hard to call. Germline CDR1 reads SGDLS; CDR2 reads YYNGEE. Between the trimmed V and J ends, which lost 0 bases and 1 base, there was a span of 6 bases. This CDR3 spans 14 amino acids. The CDR3 sequence is CASSVGSRTDTQYF. The CDR3 region has the DNA TGTGCCAGCAGCGTAGGTTCCCGCACAGATACGCAGTATTTT.

V usage is TRBV2 and J usage is TRBJ2-7, with 7 bases aligning to TRBD1. This CDR3 contains 15 residues. The ends lost 3 bases at V and 3 bases at J; junction bases unmatched: 8. Germline CDR1 SNHLY, CDR2 FYNNEI. The CDR3 loop reads CASSDWDSLSYEQYF. DNA for the CDR3: TGTGCCAGCAGTGATTGGGACAGCCTCAGCTACGAGCAGTACTTC.

V is TRBV6-6 and J is TRBJ2-7; D is perhaps TRBD1 or TRBD2 (5 bases each). The V gene lost 4 bases and the J gene lost 3 bases, with 16 bases spanning the gap. The CDR3 contains 15 residues. Germline V gene data show CDR1 as MNHNY and CDR2 as SVGAGI (reference sequence). CDR3 nucleotide sequence: TGTGCCAGCAGTTTGATCCGGGACGGAAACTACGAGCAGTACTTC. Translated, it gives CASSLIRDGNYEQYF.

The count of this clone is one. The chain carries TRBV6-1 and TRBJ2-6, with D unclear. The ends were cut back, 2 bases at V and 2 bases at J, with 7 bases in the middle. Germline V gives CDR1 MNHNS, CDR2 SASEGT. CDR3 length equals 15 residues. Here the CDR3 DNA reads TGTGCCAGCAGTGAATGGATTGCTGGGGCCAACGTCCTGACTTTC. Translated: CASSEWIAGANVLTF.

J is TRBJ1-5 and V is TRBV5-6; possibly TRBD1 for D (5 bases). The ends were cut back, 1 base at V and 8 bases at J, with 10 bases in the middle. The CDR3 sequence is 13 residues long. Germline CDR1 is SGHDT and CDR2 is YYEEEE. CDR3 nucleotide sequence: TGTGCCAGCAGCTTGAGGGGTACGGAGCCCCAGCATTTT. Amino acid sequence: CASSLRGTEPQHF.

The chain has TRBV6-1 and TRBJ2-2; D gene unclear. Germline V CDR1 and CDR2: MNHNS, SASEGT. The CDR3 has 14 amino acids. The V end was cut by 3 bases, the J end by 3 bases, with 8 bases between. The CDR3 coding sequence is TGTGCCAGCAGTGATAAAGGGTACACCGGGGAGCTGTTTTTT. As protein: CASSDKGYTGELFF.

In its sample, this clone was seen a few times. The rearrangement links TRBV7-9 to TRBJ1-6; D is possibly TRBD1 (5 bases). Germline values: CDR1 SEHNR, CDR2 FQNEAQ (reference sequence). Trimming removed 2 bases at V and 7 bases at J, with 9 bases between. CDR3 length equals 14 residues. CDR3 coding DNA: TGTGCCAGCAGCTTACCGGGGGAGAATTCACCCCTCCACTTT. It is translated as CASSLPGENSPLHF.

The chain is built from TRBV30 and TRBJ2-7; 10 nucleotides match TRBD2. J lost 0 bases, V lost 0 bases, and 5 bases had no gene match. CDR1 and CDR2 (germline): GTSNPN, SVGIG (reference sequence). This CDR3 spans 16 amino acids. The CDR3 protein is CAWSVGGLADSYEQYF. Here the CDR3 DNA reads TGTGCCTGGAGTGTAGGTGGACTAGCGGACTCCTACGAGCAGTACTTC.

The rearrangement uses TRBV7-2 and TRBJ1-6; D might be TRBD1 (5 bases). CDR1 is SGHTA and CDR2 is FQGNSA in the germline V gene. Trimming shortened V by 2 bases and J by 5 bases, and 13 bases separated the two germline ends. CDR3 length: 16 amino acids. The CDR3 DNA follows: TGTGCCAGCAGCTTAAATAGACAGTTAAATAATTCACCCCTCCACTTT. The encoded protein is CASSLNRQLNNSPLHF. The variable domain in full, with the rest retrieved from reference TRBV7-2 and TRBJ1-6, is GAGVSQSPSNKVTEKGKDVELRCDPISGHTALYWYRQSLGQGLEFLIYFQGNSAPDKSGLPSDRFSAERTGGSVSTLTIQRTQQEDSAVYLCASSLNRQLNNSPLHFGNGTRLTVT.

V usage is TRBV10-3 and J usage is TRBJ2-1; 12 bases agree with TRBD2. V lost 6 bases to trimming and J lost 3 bases; unmatched junction nucleotides: 6. CDR3 length: 16 residues. CDR1 ENHRY and CDR2 SYGVKD come from the germline V gene. DNA for the CDR3: TGTGCCATCAGATCGACTAGCGGGGGATTCTACAATGAGCAGTTCTTC. Its translation is CAIRSTSGGFYNEQFF.

This clone was observed a few times. This chain links TRBV7-9 with TRBJ2-1; D may be TRBD2 (5 bases). Germline CDR1 is SEHNR and CDR2 is FQNEAQ (reference sequence). Trimming cost V 4 bases and J 10 bases, with 11 bases left between them. CDR3 length: 12 amino acids. The CDR3 region is CASSSRRGEQFF. The CDR3 DNA is TGTGCCAGCAGCTCCCGTCGAGGGGAGCAGTTCTTC. Full variable domain (outside the CDR3, taken from reference TRBV7-9 and TRBJ2-1): DTGVSQNPRHKITKRGQNVTFRCDPISEHNRLYWYRQTLGQGPEFLTYFQNEAQLEKSRLLSDRFSAERPKGSFSTLEIQRTEQGDSAMYLCASSSRRGEQFFGPGTRLTVL.

V usage is TRBV5-6 and J usage is TRBJ1-2; 9 bases line up with TRBD1. The CDR3 spans 14 residues. Germline CDR1 is SGHDT and CDR2 is YYEEEE. V was pared by 4 bases and J by 2 bases, with 3 bases of the junction left unmatched. CDR3 DNA: TGTGCCAGCAGCAGTGGACAGGGGAACTATGGCTACACCTTC. This sequence encodes CASSSGQGNYGYTF.

The chain combines TRBV24-1 with TRBJ2-1; TRBD2 aligns across 10 bases. The CDR3 consists of 16 residues. J gave up 8 bases and V 5 bases, and 11 bases lay outside the gene matches. Germline V gene data show CDR1 as KGHDR and CDR2 as SFDVKD. The CDR3 here is CATSGLASGSFHEQFF. Written as DNA, the CDR3 is TGTGCCACCAGTGGCCTCGCTAGCGGGAGTTTCCATGAGCAGTTCTTC.

V is TRBV18 and J is TRBJ2-3; no definite D call. The CDR3 contains 15 residues. Germline values: CDR1 KGHSH, CDR2 LQKENI. Trimming shortened V by 3 bases and J by 0 bases, and 10 bases separated the two germline ends. This chain's CDR3 is CASSPIASSTDTQYF. For the CDR3, the DNA is TGTGCCAGCTCACCGATCGCGTCTAGCACAGATACGCAGTATTTT.

V usage is TRBV5-4 and J usage is TRBJ1-1, with 9 bases matching TRBD1. The junction had 5 bases not matched to a gene; V was cut back by 4 bases and J by 4 bases. The CDR3 covers 14 residues. Germline CDR1 and CDR2: SGHNT and YYREEE (reference sequence). CDR3 sequence: CASSPGQGSTEAFF. The CDR3 DNA is TGTGCCAGCAGCCCTGGACAGGGGAGCACTGAAGCTTTCTTT.

This rearrangement joins TRBV7-6 to TRBJ1-1; possibly TRBD1 for D (5 bases). The CDR3 totals 18 residues. CDR1 is SGHVS, CDR2 FNYEAQ, per germline. Trimming cost V 5 bases and J 5 bases, with 27 bases left between them. CDR3 in DNA: TGTGCCAGCAGCCTTATAGGGGTGGGGAGGGGCGCGGAAACTGAAGCTTTCTTT. Protein sequence: CASSLIGVGRGAETEAFF.

The chain's CDR3 is CASSRTGTTEAFF. The CDR3 DNA reads as TGTGCCAGCTCACGAACAGGGACCACTGAAGCTTTCTTT. The chain is built from TRBV18 and TRBJ1-1, with D maybe TRBD1 (6 bases). V was shortened by 4 bases and J by 4 bases, with 10 bases between the two germline ends. This CDR3 region has 13 residues. Germline V gene sequence: CDR1 KGHSH, CDR2 LQKENI.

The chain joins TRBV27 to TRBJ2-5; D may be TRBD2 (5 bases). Trimming took 6 bases from V and 1 from J, leaving 12 bases between them. The CDR3 runs 14 residues. Germline CDR1 is MNHEY and CDR2 is SMNVEV (reference sequence). CDR3 region: CASRITRAQETQYF. The DNA for the CDR3 is TGTGCCAGCAGGATTACTAGGGCCCAAGAGACCCAGTACTTC.

CDR3 sequence: CASSQSSGNGNEQFF. CDR3 coding DNA: TGCGCCAGCAGCCAGTCTAGCGGGAATGGCAATGAGCAGTTCTTC. V gene TRBV4-3 combines with J gene TRBJ2-1; 9 bases map to TRBD2. J lost 6 bases, V lost 3 bases, and 6 bases had no gene match. Germline values: CDR1 LGHNA, CDR2 YSLEER. The CDR3 has 15 residues.